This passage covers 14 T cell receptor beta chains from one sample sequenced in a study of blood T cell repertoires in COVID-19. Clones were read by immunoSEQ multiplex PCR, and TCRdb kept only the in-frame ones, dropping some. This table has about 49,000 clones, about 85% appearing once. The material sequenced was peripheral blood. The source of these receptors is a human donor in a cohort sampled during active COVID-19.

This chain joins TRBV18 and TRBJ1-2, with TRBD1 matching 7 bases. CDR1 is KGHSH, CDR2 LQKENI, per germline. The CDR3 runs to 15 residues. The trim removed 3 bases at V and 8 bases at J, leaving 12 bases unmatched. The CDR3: CASSPPTTGTRGYTF. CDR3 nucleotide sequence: TGTGCCAGCTCACCGCCAACGACAGGGACCAGGGGCTACACCTTC.

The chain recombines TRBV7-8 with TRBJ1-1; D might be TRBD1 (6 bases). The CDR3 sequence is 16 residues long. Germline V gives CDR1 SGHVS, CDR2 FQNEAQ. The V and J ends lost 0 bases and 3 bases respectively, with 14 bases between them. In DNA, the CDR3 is TGTGCCAGCAGCTTAGCAGGGGGTACCTTGGACACTGAAGCTTTCTTT. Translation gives CASSLAGGTLDTEAFF. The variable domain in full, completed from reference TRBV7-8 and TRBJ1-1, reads GAGVSQSPRYKVAKRGQDVALRCDPISGHVSLFWYQQALGQGPEFLTYFQNEAQLDKSGLPSDRFFAERPEGSVSTLKIQRTQQEDSAVYLCASSLAGGTLDTEAFFGQGTRLTVV.

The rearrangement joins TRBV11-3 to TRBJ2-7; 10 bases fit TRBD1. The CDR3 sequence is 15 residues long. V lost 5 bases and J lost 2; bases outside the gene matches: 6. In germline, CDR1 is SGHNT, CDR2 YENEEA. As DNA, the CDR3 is TGTGCCAGCAGCCAAGGGACAGGGGCGCCCTACGAGCAGTACTTC. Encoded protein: CASSQGTGAPYEQYF.

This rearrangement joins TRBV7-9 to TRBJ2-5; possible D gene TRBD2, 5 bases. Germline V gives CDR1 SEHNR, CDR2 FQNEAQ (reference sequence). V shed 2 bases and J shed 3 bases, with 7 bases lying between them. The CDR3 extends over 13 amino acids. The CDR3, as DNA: TGTGCCAGCAGCTTATCGAGGGAAGAGACCCAGTACTTC. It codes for CASSLSREETQYF.

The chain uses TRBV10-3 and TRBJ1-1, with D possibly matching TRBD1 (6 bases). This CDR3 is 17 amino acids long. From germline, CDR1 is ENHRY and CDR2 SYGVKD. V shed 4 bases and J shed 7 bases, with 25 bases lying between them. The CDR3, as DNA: TGTGCCATCAGTGTATACGATGTGAGGGGGAGAGCCCATGAAGCTTTCTTT. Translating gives CAISVYDVRGRAHEAFF.

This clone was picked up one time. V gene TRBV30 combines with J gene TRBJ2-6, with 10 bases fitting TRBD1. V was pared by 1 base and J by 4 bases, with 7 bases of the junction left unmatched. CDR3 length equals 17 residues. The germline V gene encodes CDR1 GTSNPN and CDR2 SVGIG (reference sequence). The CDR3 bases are TGTGCCTGGAGTGGGGGACAGGGGATTTCCGGGGCCAACGTCCTGACTTTC. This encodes CAWSGGQGISGANVLTF.

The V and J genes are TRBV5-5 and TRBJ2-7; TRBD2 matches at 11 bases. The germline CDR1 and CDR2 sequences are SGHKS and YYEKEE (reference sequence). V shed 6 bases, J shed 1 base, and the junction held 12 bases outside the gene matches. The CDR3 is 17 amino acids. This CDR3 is CASIEGLAGPLSYEQYF. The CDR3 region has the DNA TGTGCCAGCATAGAAGGACTAGCGGGTCCCCTTTCCTACGAGCAGTACTTC.

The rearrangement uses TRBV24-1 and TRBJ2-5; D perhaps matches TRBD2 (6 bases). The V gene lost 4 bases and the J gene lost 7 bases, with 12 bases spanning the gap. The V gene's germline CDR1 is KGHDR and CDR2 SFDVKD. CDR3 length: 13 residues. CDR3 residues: CATSDEAGGTQYF. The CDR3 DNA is TGTGCCACCAGTGACGAGGCCGGGGGGACCCAGTACTTC.

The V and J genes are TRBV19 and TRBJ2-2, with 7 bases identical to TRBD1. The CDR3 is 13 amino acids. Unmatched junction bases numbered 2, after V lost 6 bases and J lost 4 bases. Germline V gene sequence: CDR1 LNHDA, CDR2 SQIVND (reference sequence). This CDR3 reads CASSPGGTGELFF. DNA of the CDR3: TGTGCCAGTAGCCCAGGGGGCACCGGGGAGCTGTTTTTT.

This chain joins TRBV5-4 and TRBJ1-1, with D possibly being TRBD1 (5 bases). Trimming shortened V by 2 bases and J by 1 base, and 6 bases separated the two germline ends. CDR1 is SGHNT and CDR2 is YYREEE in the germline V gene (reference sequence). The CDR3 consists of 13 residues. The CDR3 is CASSLRGNTEAFF. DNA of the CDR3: TGTGCCAGCAGCTTAAGGGGGAACACTGAAGCTTTCTTT.

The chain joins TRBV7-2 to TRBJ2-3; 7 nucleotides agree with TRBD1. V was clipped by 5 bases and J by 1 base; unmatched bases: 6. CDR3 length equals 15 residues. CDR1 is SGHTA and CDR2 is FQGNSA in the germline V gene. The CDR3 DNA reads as TGTGCCAGCAGCATGCCCCAGGGGGGCACAGATACGCAGTATTTT. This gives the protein CASSMPQGGTDTQYF.

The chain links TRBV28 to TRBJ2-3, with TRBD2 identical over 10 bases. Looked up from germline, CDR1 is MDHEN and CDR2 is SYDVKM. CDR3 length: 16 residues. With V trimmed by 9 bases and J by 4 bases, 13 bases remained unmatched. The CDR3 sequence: CASQGVSGRASDTQYF. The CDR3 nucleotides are TGTGCCAGTCAGGGGGTAAGCGGGAGGGCCTCAGATACGCAGTATTTT.

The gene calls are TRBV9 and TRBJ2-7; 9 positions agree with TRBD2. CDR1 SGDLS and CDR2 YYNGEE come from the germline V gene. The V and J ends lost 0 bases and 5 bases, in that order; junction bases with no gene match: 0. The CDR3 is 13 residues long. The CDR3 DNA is TGTGCCAGCAGCGTAGGACTAGCGGACGAGCAGTACTTC. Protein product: CASSVGLADEQYF.

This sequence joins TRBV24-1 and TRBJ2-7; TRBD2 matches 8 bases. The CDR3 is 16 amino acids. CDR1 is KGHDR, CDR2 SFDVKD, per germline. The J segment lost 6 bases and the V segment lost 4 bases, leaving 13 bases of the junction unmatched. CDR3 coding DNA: TGTGCCACCAGTGAGCTCGAACCGTCGGGAGGGGGCGAGCAGTACTTC. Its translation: CATSELEPSGGGEQYF.